This T cell receptor beta chain comes out of a study of T-cell reconstitution after alpha-beta-depleted transplantation in children. Preparation of the TCRbeta library used unique molecular identifiers. TCRdb passed the PCR reads through MiXCR, listing each CDR3 protein once. The data show approximately 340,000 distinct CDR3 sequences, 10% seen once. Trimming pared 6 bases from V and 2 bases from J, leaving 15 bases between. The germline CDR1 and CDR2 sequences are SGDLS and YYNGEE. The CDR3 covers 15 residues. The sequence was obtained from a human donor who donated a stem cell graft to a child with acute lymphoblastic leukemia. Sequencing was performed on PBMCs from the stem cell graft donor, taken from the stem cell graft. The genes are TRBV9 and TRBJ2-1; D uncertain. The CDR3 nucleotides read TGTGCCAGCACCATCGGTGGCAACGCCTACAATGAGCAGTTCTTC. As protein: CASTIGGNAYNEQFF.